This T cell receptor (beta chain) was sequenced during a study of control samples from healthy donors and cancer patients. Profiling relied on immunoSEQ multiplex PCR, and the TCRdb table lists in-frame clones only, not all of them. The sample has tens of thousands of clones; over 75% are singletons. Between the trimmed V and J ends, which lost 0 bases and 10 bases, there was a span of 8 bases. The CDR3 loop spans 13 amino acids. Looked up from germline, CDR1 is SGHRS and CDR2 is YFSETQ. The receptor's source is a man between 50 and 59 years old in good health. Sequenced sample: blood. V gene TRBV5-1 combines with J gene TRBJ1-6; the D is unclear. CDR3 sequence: CASSLDRTSPLHF. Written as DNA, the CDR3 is TGCGCCAGCAGCTTGGACAGAACGTCACCCCTCCACTTT.